This entry describes one T cell receptor (beta chain). The data originate from a study of radiotherapy plus CTLA-4 blockade in lung cancer. The protocol was immunoSEQ multiplex PCR, while the TCRdb copy is restricted to in-frame clones and leaves out a portion. The sample contains about 14,000 clones, about 87% of which appear only once. V lost 1 base, J lost 2 bases, and 10 bases lay in between. Germline CDR1 KGHSH, CDR2 LQKENI. The CDR3 loop spans 15 amino acids. Chemo-refractory metastatic non-small-cell lung cancer patients underwent focal radiation alongside CTLA-4 blockade with ipilimumab. The V and J genes are TRBV18 and TRBJ2-3, with a weak D call TRBD1 (6 bases). The TCR comes from a human donor with non-small cell lung cancer that progressed on radiotherapy plus ipilimumab. Some clones in this sample may be carry-over from other donors' samples. Sequenced material: peripheral blood, taken from a patient treated with radiotherapy plus ipilimumab. This CDR3 reads CASSPQDSPTDTQYF. The CDR3 DNA reads as TGTGCCAGCTCACCACAGGACAGCCCCACAGATACGCAGTATTTT.